This entry lists 25 T cell receptor beta chains sequenced from one sample in a study of T cell clonality in common variable immunodeficiency. Clones were sequenced by immunoSEQ multiplex PCR, and TCRdb holds only the in-frame ones, with some missing. The counts give fewer than 75,000 clones, none of them seen only once; about 1.5% is held by the top ten. The sequencing sample was made of peripheral blood mononuclear cells. The receptors derive from a person between 18 and 75 years old in good health.

This clone was counted many times. The read terminates 3 residues before the CDR3 end, so the remaining end is supplied by the germline J gene. The J gene is TRBJ2-7, the V gene TRBV12-3 or TRBV12-4; D gene uncertain. V was trimmed by 4 bases and J by 0 bases, leaving 10 bases between them. The CDR3 has 14 amino acids. Partial CDR3 DNA: TGTGCCAGCAGTTCTACAGACCTCTCCTACGAG. Its translation: CASSSTDLSYE. The entire CDR3 sequence reads CASSSTDLSYEQYF.

Concerning this clone: The CDR3 end falls 3 residues outside the read, so it is completed with the germline J gene. The chain couples TRBV2 to TRBJ1-1; D uncertain. Per germline, CDR1 SNHLY and CDR2 FYNNEI. This CDR3 contains 13 residues. V was clipped by 6 bases and J by 1 base, with 9 bases between them. CDR3 region: CASSAEGNTEAFF. The part of the CDR3 DNA that was read is TGTGCCAGCAGCGCTGAGGGGAACACTGAA.

This clone was detected many times. The CDR3 end falls 3 residues outside the read, so it is completed with the germline J gene. The chain combines TRBV2 with TRBJ2-3, with 8 positions matching TRBD2. Trimming took 5 bases from V and 5 from J; bases not matched to a gene: 6. The germline V gene has CDR1 SNHLY and CDR2 FYNNEI. The CDR3 covers 14 residues. CDR3 DNA, as far as it was read: TGTGCCAGCAGTCGGCAGCGGGAGAGAGATACG. Its protein product is CASSRQRERDT. The full CDR3 reads CASSRQRERDTQYF.

This clone has at least ten counts. The CDR3 is cut off 3 residues early in the read; its end comes from the germline J gene. The V call is TRBV5-1, the J call TRBJ2-3, with 11 bases matching TRBD1. J was trimmed by 5 bases and V by 8 bases; bases with no gene match: 4. CDR1 and CDR2 from the germline V gene are SGHRS and YFSETQ. The CDR3 runs to 13 residues. The chain's CDR3 is CASRDRGIDTQYF. Incomplete CDR3 DNA: TGCGCCAGTAGGGACAGGGGGATAGATACG.

This clone was counted many times. From the germline J gene comes the end of the CDR3, since the read stops 3 residues before it. V gene TRBV7-6 combines with J gene TRBJ2-2, with 13 bases matching TRBD2. This CDR3 has 16 amino acids. CDR1 SGHVS and CDR2 FNYEAQ come from the germline V gene. V lost 5 bases to trimming and J lost 7 bases; unmatched junction nucleotides: 7. CDR3 loop: CASSQGTSGIVGELFF. CDR3 bases read: TGTGCCAGCAGCCAGGGGACTAGCGGGATTGTCGGGGAG.

This clone has at least ten counts. Read coverage stops 3 residues before the CDR3 terminus; the germline J gene supplies the remainder. The V and J genes are TRBV7-2 and TRBJ2-7; D is ambiguous. Germline lookup yields CDR1 SGHTA and CDR2 FQGNSA. The CDR3 extends over 14 amino acids. With 3 bases removed from V and 0 bases from J, the gap between germline ends came to 9 bases. The CDR3 DNA, read in part, is TGTGCCAGCAGCTTTCGAGGCAGCTCCTACGAG. It specifies CASSFRGSSYE. The entire CDR3 protein is CASSFRGSSYEQYF.

There are many counts of this clone. This CDR3 reads CSARDLAGVGVEQFF. Partial CDR3 DNA: TGCAGTGCTAGAGATCTAGCGGGAGTCGGAGTTGAG. The chain uses TRBV20-1 and TRBJ2-1; 10 bases align to TRBD2. Read coverage stops 3 residues before the CDR3 terminus; the germline J gene supplies the remainder. Trimming at V came to 0 bases and at J to 9 bases, leaving 8 bases not matched to a gene. CDR3 size: 15 residues. Per germline, CDR1 DFQATT and CDR2 SNEGSKA (reference sequence).

In its sample, this clone was seen many times. Read data end 3 residues before the CDR3 end; the end is taken from the germline J gene. The chain combines TRBV7-6 with TRBJ1-5; a possible D gene is TRBD1 (6 bases). The CDR3 covers 16 residues. Per the germline V gene, CDR1 is SGHVS and CDR2 is FNYEAQ. The ends were cut back, 4 bases at V and 0 bases at J, with 13 bases in the middle. CDR3 bases read: TGTGCCAGCAGCTCTGGGACACGCTATAGCAATCAGCCC. This sequence encodes CASSSGTRYSNQP. The whole CDR3 protein reads CASSSGTRYSNQPQHF.

This clone was picked up many times. The missing CDR3 end, 3 residues past where the read stops, is filled in from the germline J gene. The genes are TRBV6-1 and TRBJ1-1; 9 bases map to TRBD1. V lost 3 bases and J lost 4; bases outside the gene matches: 6. CDR1 is MNHNS and CDR2 is SASEGT in the germline V gene. The CDR3 is 15 amino acids. The sequenced part of the CDR3 DNA is TGTGCCAGCAGTGAGGCTGGACAGGGGTCCACTGAA. Its translation: CASSEAGQGSTE. The entire CDR3 protein reads CASSEAGQGSTEAFF.

This clone was recorded at least ten times. One end of the junction varies from germline; a read error may be responsible. The read ends 3 residues before the CDR3 terminus; that terminus is restored from the germline J gene. The gene calls are TRBV6-1 and TRBJ2-7; no definite D call. This CDR3 comprises 13 residues. Germline CDR1 reads MNHNS; CDR2 reads SASEGT. The CDR3 is CASREVAPYEQYF. Incomplete CDR3 DNA: TGTGCCAGCAGGGAAGTGGCCCCCTACGAG.

Ten or more counts support this clone. The read ends 3 residues before the CDR3 terminus; that terminus is restored from the germline J gene. This sequence joins TRBV5-4 and TRBJ1-5; a weak D match, TRBD1 (5 bases). The CDR3 runs 14 residues. The germline V gene encodes CDR1 SGHNT and CDR2 YYREEE (reference sequence). The germline V and J ends were trimmed by 0 bases and 7 bases, with 11 bases remaining between them. Here the CDR3 reads CASSLGGGTQPQHF. Partial CDR3 DNA: TGTGCCAGCAGCTTGGGGGGGGGAACACAGCCC.

This clone was counted many times. The CDR3 end lies 3 residues beyond the end of the read and is filled in from the germline J gene. The chain joins TRBV19 to TRBJ2-7; D is perhaps TRBD1 (6 bases). V lost 3 bases to trimming and J lost 2 bases, with 11 bases between them. Germline CDR1 reads LNHDA; CDR2 reads SQIVND (reference sequence). CDR3 length equals 14 residues. The sequenced CDR3 bases are TGTGCCAGTAGTATGCCAGGGGAAACCTACGAG. It specifies CASSMPGETYE. The entire CDR3 sequence reads CASSMPGETYEQYF.

This clone was found many times. The read falls 3 residues short of the CDR3 end, and the missing part is taken from the germline J gene. This chain joins TRBV5-1 and TRBJ1-1; D possibly corresponds to TRBD1 (5 bases). This CDR3 region has 17 residues. Germline CDR1 and CDR2: SGHRS and YFSETQ. V was trimmed by 1 base and J by 2 bases, leaving 18 bases between them. The part of the CDR3 DNA that was read is TGCGCCAGCAGCTTGAGAGGGGTGGGAGGCGGCAACACTGAA. It specifies CASSLRGVGGGNTE. The full-length CDR3 reads as CASSLRGVGGGNTEAFF.

Many counts were recorded for this clone. The read terminates 3 residues before the CDR3 end, so the remaining end is supplied by the germline J gene. The gene calls are TRBV20-1 and TRBJ1-5, with unresolved D. This CDR3 has 12 amino acids. Germline assignment: CDR1 DFQATT and CDR2 SNEGSKA (reference sequence). Trimming stripped 8 bases from V and 3 bases from J, with 11 bases between. CDR3 DNA, as far as it was read: TGCAGTTACACCCGATACAATCAGCCC. Its protein product is CSYTRYNQP. The full-length CDR3 reads as CSYTRYNQPQHF.

This clone was counted at least ten times. The read finishes 3 residues shy of the CDR3 end, and the germline J gene is used to complete it. The V gene is TRBV19, the J gene TRBJ2-7, with D perhaps matching TRBD2 (6 bases). The ends were cut back, 6 bases at V and 3 bases at J, with 18 bases in the middle. Germline CDR1 reads LNHDA; CDR2 reads SQIVND (reference sequence). The CDR3 covers 15 residues. The CDR3 bases that were read are TGTGCCAGTAGACCCCTTGGGGGGAAGGGCTACGAG. It codes for CASRPLGGKGYE. The entire CDR3 reads CASRPLGGKGYEQYF.

This clone was seen many times. The CDR3 extends 3 residues past the end of the read, so its final part is completed from the germline J gene. The chain has TRBV6-1 and TRBJ1-5; TRBD1 agrees at 10 bases. The germline V gene has CDR1 MNHNS and CDR2 SASEGT. With 4 bases clipped from V and 7 bases from J, the junction kept 4 bases outside the gene matches. There are 14 residues in the CDR3. The sequenced part of the CDR3 DNA is TGTGCCAGCAGTGGACAGGGGGCTAAACAGCCC. Its translation is CASSGQGAKQP. The complete CDR3 reads CASSGQGAKQPQHF.

This clone was seen repeatedly, ten times or more. The read halts 3 residues ahead of the CDR3 end, with the missing end drawn from the germline J gene. The gene calls are TRBV28 and TRBJ1-4, with 8 bases matching TRBD1. Germline trimming cut 3 bases from V and 8 bases from J; bases unmatched to any gene: 8. The CDR3 loop spans 15 amino acids. Germline V gene lookup returns CDR1 MDHEN and CDR2 SYDVKM. CDR3 bases read: TGTGCCAGCAGTTTCCCCGGACAGGGAGGAGAAAAA. This encodes CASSFPGQGGEK. In full, the CDR3 is CASSFPGQGGEKLFF.

This clone showed up many times. Sequencing ends 3 residues short of the CDR3 end; the germline J gene provides the rest. This rearrangement joins TRBV12-3 or TRBV12-4 to TRBJ2-2; the match to TRBD2 covers 10 bases. The CDR3 contains 15 residues. The J segment lost 1 base and the V segment lost 6 bases, leaving 2 bases of the junction unmatched. The CDR3 region is CASSWTSGNTGELFF. The part of the CDR3 DNA that was read is TGTGCCAGCAGCTGGACTAGCGGGAACACCGGGGAG.

This clone was seen ten or more times. The read finishes 3 residues shy of the CDR3 end, and the germline J gene is used to complete it. This chain uses TRBV20-1 with TRBJ2-7; D possibly corresponds to TRBD2 (6 bases). The CDR3 runs to 14 residues. The V end lost 0 bases, the J end lost 1 base, and 10 bases lay between the germline ends. Germline V gene data show CDR1 as DFQATT and CDR2 as SNEGSKA (reference sequence). CDR3 residues: CSARETGTSYEQYF. CDR3 bases read: TGCAGTGCTAGAGAGACGGGGACTTCCTACGAG.

This clone was counted at least ten times. The DNA ends 3 residues before the CDR3 does, and the rest of the CDR3 is filled in from the germline J gene. The rearrangement uses TRBV7-3 and TRBJ2-7, with TRBD2 matching 7 bases. Germline V gene lookup returns CDR1 SGHTA and CDR2 FQGTGA. The CDR3 loop spans 15 amino acids. V was clipped by 1 base and J by 2 bases; unmatched bases: 5. CDR3 sequence: CASSLSGSPPYEQYF. The sequenced part of the CDR3 DNA is TGTGCCAGCAGCTTAAGCGGGAGTCCTCCCTACGAG. The entire variable domain, with the rest obtained from reference TRBV7-3 and TRBJ2-7, is as follows: GAGVSQTPSNKVTEKGKYVELRCDPISGHTALYWYRQSLGQGPEFLIYFQGTGAADDSGLPNDRFFAVRPEGSVSTLKIQRTERGDSAVYLCASSLSGSPPYEQYFGPGTRLTVT.

This clone was seen ten or more times. The part of the CDR3 DNA that was read is TGTGCCAGTAGTATACAGCGTTATAGCAATCAGCCC. It yields the protein CASSIQRYSNQP. The full CDR3 protein reads CASSIQRYSNQPQHF. This rearrangement joins TRBV19 to TRBJ1-5; unclear D gene. The read ends 3 residues shy of where the CDR3 ends; the end is completed using the germline J gene. Germline V gives CDR1 LNHDA, CDR2 SQIVND (reference sequence). The V and J ends lost 2 bases and 0 bases respectively, with 8 bases between them. CDR3 length: 15 residues.

This clone was recorded at least ten times. The read stops 3 residues short of the end of the CDR3; the missing end is completed from the germline J gene. This chain uses TRBV7-8 with TRBJ2-7, with 10 nucleotides matching TRBD2. V lost 5 bases and J lost 3; bases outside the gene matches: 16. The CDR3 has 18 amino acids. In germline, CDR1 is SGHVS, CDR2 FQNEAQ. The sequenced CDR3 bases are TGTGCCAGCAGCCACCCCGGGAGGGTCGGACTAGCGGACTACGAG. Translating it yields CASSHPGRVGLADYE. Given in full, the CDR3 is CASSHPGRVGLADYEQYF.

This clone has ten or more counts. The read ends 3 residues before the CDR3 terminus; that terminus is restored from the germline J gene. The chain combines TRBV5-1 with TRBJ2-7; 10 nucleotides line up with TRBD1. The CDR3 sequence is 14 residues long. The ends lost 3 bases at V and 2 bases at J; junction bases unmatched: 2. Germline CDR1 is SGHRS and CDR2 is YFSETQ. Incomplete CDR3 DNA: TGCGCCAGCAGCTCCGGGACAGGGGCCTACGAG. This gives the protein CASSSGTGAYE. The whole CDR3 region reads CASSSGTGAYEQYF.

This clone was counted many times. The read ends 3 residues shy of where the CDR3 ends; the end is completed using the germline J gene. The chain carries TRBV2 and TRBJ2-2; D perhaps matches TRBD2 (6 bases). This CDR3 is 15 amino acids long. The ends were cut back, 3 bases at V and 1 base at J, with 9 bases in the middle. Germline V gene lookup returns CDR1 SNHLY and CDR2 FYNNEI. This CDR3 reads CASSDPAGNTGELFF. CDR3 bases read: TGTGCCAGCAGTGATCCAGCGGGGAACACCGGGGAG. The full variable domain, in which reference TRBV2 and TRBJ2-2 provide the parts outside the CDR3, is EPEVTQTPSHQVTQMGQEVILRCVPISNHLYFYWYRQILGQKVEFLVSFYNNEISEKSEIFDDQFSVERPDGSNFTLKIRSTKLEDSAMYFCASSDPAGNTGELFFGEGSRLTVL.

This clone was seen ten or more times. The read ends 3 residues shy of where the CDR3 ends; the end is completed using the germline J gene. This chain uses TRBV18 with TRBJ2-5; 7 bases match TRBD1. The CDR3 covers 15 residues. V was clipped by 3 bases and J by 2 bases; unmatched bases: 6. The germline CDR1 and CDR2 sequences are KGHSH and LQKENI. The CDR3 sequence is CASSPQQGSQETQYF. The covered CDR3 bases are TGTGCCAGCTCACCGCAACAGGGGAGTCAAGAGACC.